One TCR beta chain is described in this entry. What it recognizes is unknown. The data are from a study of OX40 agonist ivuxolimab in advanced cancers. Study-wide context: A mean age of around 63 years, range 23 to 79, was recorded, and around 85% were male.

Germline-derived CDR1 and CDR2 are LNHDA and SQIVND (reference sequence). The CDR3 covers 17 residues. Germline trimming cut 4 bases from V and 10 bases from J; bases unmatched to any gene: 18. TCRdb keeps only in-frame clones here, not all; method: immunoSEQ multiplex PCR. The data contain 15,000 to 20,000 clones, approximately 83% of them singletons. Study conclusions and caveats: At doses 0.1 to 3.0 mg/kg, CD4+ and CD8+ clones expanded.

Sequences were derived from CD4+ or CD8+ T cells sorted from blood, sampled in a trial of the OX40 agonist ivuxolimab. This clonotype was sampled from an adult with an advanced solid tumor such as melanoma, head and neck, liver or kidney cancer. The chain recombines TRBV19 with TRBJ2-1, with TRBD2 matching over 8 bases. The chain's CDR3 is CASSTSGGREGPGEQFF. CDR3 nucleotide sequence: TGTGCCAGTAGTACCTCCGGGGGTCGGGAGGGCCCCGGCGAGCAGTTCTTC. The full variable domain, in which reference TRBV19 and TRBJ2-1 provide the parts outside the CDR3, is DGGITQSPKYLFRKEGQNVTLSCEQNLNHDAMYWYRQDPGQGLRLIYYSQIVNDFQKGDIAEGYSVSREKKESFPLTVTSAQKNPTAFYLCASSTSGGREGPGEQFFGPGTRLTVL.